One sample yielded the 6 T cell receptor beta chains listed below, sequenced in a study of T and B cells in COVID-19 patients. TRB rearrangements were amplified by multiplex PCR with BIOMED2 TRB-A/B primers. TCRdb redid the calling of the multiplex PCR reads with MiXCR, one entry per CDR3 protein. The sample consists of about 13,000 distinct CDR3 sequences, roughly 27% of them appearing once. From blood, about 240-550 ng of genomic DNA served as TRB template. Sequenced input: blood. These TCRs come from a human donor who had recovered from COVID-19.

The V and J genes are TRBV6-4 and TRBJ2-1, with D maybe TRBD1 (6 bases). CDR1 is MRHNA, CDR2 SNTAGT, per germline. V shed 3 bases and J shed 8 bases, with 14 bases lying between them. The CDR3 sequence is 14 residues long. The CDR3 protein is CASSEGGEADEQFF. Here the CDR3 DNA reads TGTGCCAGCAGTGAAGGGGGAGAAGCCGATGAGCAGTTCTTC.

This clonotype was counted between two and nine times. J is TRBJ2-5 and V is TRBV5-1; 11 nucleotides line up with TRBD1. The CDR3 has 15 amino acids. Per the germline V gene, CDR1 is SGHRS and CDR2 is YFSETQ. The junction had 4 bases not matched to a gene; V was cut back by 1 base and J by 5 bases. The CDR3 bases are TGCGCCAGCAGCTTGACGGGACAGGGGGAGGAGACCCAGTACTTC. It codes for CASSLTGQGEETQYF.

The V call is TRBV7-2, the J call TRBJ2-1, with TRBD2 matching over 13 bases. From germline, CDR1 is SGHTA and CDR2 FQGNSA. The V gene end was trimmed by 5 bases and the J gene end by 14 bases; junction bases not matched to a gene: 9. This CDR3 contains 14 residues. CDR3 coding DNA: TGTGCCAGCAGCCGTGGGATACTAGCGGGAGGGGAGTTCTTC. Its protein is CASSRGILAGGEFF.

The table lists this clonotype with many counts. The chain carries TRBV6-1 and TRBJ2-2; 7 bases map to TRBD2. With 5 bases clipped from V and 4 bases from J, the junction kept 7 bases outside the gene matches. CDR1 is MNHNS, CDR2 SASEGT, per germline. This CDR3 has 15 residues. The CDR3 nucleotides read TGTGCCAGCAGTATAAGCGGGGAGGGCACCGGGGAGCTGTTTTTT. As protein: CASSISGEGTGELFF.

This clonotype was detected many times. This sequence joins TRBV6-5 and TRBJ1-2; D might be TRBD1 (6 bases). With 2 bases removed from V and 5 bases from J, the gap between germline ends came to 9 bases. Looked up from germline, CDR1 is MNHEY and CDR2 is SVGAGI. The CDR3 is made up of 13 amino acids. In DNA form, the CDR3 reads TGTGCCAGCAGTTACAGAGGGGGGTATGGCTACACCTTC. It is translated as CASSYRGGYGYTF.

In this sample, this clonotype is medium-sized. This chain links TRBV6-5 with TRBJ2-2; TRBD2 is a possible D gene (5 bases). The V gene's germline CDR1 is MNHEY and CDR2 SVGAGI. The germline V and J ends were trimmed by 2 bases and 1 base, with 8 bases remaining between them. The CDR3 has 15 amino acids. DNA of the CDR3: TGTGCCAGCAGTTACGCCGGGATGAACACCGGGGAGCTGTTTTTT. As protein: CASSYAGMNTGELFF.